The clone carrying this TCR beta chain was found a few times. The antigen remains unidentified. The entry originates in a study of beta chain features in type 1 diabetes. Findings and caveats of the study: Researchers report that Type 1 diabetes patients had moderately but significantly shorter TCRB CDR3s across all four CD4+ subsets.

Reverse transcribing all isolated RNA meant expressed TCRB transcripts were sequenced. This table comes from immunoSEQ multiplex PCR, and its TCRdb copy is limited to in-frame clones, with some not included. The sample includes more than 140,000 clones, about 9.1% of them seen just once. The CDR3 has 14 residues. Trimming took 5 bases from V and 12 from J; bases not matched to a gene: 10. Germline V gene lookup returns CDR1 SGHTA and CDR2 FQGNSA. This chain links TRBV7-2 with TRBJ2-1, with TRBD2 matching 10 bases. The sequence came from a woman in her 40s in good health. Sample: central memory CD4+ T cells from blood. The CDR3 reads CASSPSGSVPTQFF. The DNA of the CDR3 is TGTGCCAGCAGCCCTAGCGGGAGTGTCCCGACGCAGTTCTTC.